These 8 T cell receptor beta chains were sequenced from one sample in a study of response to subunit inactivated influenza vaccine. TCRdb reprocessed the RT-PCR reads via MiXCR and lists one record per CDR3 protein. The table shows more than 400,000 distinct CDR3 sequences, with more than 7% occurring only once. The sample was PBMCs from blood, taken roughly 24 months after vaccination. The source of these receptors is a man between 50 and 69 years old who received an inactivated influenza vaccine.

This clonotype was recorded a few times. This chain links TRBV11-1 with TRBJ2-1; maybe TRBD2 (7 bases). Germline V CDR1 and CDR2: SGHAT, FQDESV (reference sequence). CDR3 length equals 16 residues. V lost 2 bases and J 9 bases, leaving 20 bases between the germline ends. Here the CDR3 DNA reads TGTGCCAGCAGCTTATCGGGGGGAAGGGGAGGGGGTGAGCAGTTCTTC. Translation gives CASSLSGGRGGGEQFF.

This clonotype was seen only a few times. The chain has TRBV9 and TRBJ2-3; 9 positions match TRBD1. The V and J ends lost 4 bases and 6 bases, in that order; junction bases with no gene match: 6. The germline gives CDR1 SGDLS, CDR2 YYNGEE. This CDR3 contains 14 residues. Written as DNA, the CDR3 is TGTGCCAGCAGCTCTCGGACAGGGGTCGATACGCAGTATTTT. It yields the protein CASSSRTGVDTQYF. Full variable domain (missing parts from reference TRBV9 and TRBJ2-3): DSGVTQTPKHLITATGQRVTLRCSPRSGDLSVYWYQQSLDQGLQFLIQYYNGEERAKGNILERFSAQQFPDLHSELNLSSLELGDSALYFCASSSRTGVDTQYFGPGTRLTVL.

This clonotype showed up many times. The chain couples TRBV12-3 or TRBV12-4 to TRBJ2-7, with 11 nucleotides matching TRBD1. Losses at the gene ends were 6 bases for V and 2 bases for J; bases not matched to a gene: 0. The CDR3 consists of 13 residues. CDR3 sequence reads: CASRGQGAYEQYF. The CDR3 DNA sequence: TGTGCCAGCAGGGGACAGGGGGCCTACGAGCAGTACTTC.

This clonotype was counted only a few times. The DNA of the CDR3 is TGCAGTGCCACACAGGGGGTCGAGACCCAGTACTTC. Its translation: CSATQGVETQYF. The chain employs TRBV20-1 and TRBJ2-5; 8 nucleotides align to TRBD1. The ends lost 6 bases at V and 5 bases at J; junction bases unmatched: 5. This CDR3 is 12 amino acids long. Germline lookup yields CDR1 DFQATT and CDR2 SNEGSKA (reference sequence).

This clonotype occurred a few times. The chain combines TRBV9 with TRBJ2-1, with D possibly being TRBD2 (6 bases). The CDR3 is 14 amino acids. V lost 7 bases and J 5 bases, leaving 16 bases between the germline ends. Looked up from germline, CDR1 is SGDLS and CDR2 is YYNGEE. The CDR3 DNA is TGTGCCAGCGCCGTGGCTAGCGCAAACAATGAGCAGTTCTTC. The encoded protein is CASAVASANNEQFF.

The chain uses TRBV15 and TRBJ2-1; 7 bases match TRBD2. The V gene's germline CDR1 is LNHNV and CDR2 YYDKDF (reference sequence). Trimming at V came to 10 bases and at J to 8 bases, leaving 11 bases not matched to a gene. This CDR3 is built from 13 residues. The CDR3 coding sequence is TGTGCCATCGCTAGCGGAGCGGGTGATGAGCAGTTCTTC. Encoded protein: CAIASGAGDEQFF.

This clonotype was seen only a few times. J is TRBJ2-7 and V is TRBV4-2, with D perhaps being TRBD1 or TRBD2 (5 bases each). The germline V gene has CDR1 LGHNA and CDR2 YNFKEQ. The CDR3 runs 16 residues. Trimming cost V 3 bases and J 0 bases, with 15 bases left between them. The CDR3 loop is CASSQHTGTDSYEQYF. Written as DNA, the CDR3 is TGTGCCAGCAGCCAGCACACCGGGACGGACTCCTACGAGCAGTACTTC.

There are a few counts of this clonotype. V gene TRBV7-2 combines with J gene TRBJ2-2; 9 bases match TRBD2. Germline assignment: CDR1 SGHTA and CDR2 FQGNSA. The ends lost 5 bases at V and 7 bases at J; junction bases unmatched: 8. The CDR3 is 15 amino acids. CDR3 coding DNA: TGTGCCAGCAGCGCCTCACTAGCGGGCCGCGGGGAGCTGTTTTTT. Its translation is CASSASLAGRGELFF.